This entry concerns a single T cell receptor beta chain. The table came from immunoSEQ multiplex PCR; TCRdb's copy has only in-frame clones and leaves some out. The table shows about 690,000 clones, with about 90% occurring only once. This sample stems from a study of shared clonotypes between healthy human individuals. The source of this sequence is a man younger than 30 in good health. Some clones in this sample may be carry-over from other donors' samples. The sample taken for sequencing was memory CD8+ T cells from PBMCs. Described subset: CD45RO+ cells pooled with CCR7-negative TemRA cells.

The DNA of the CDR3 is TGTGCCAGCAGCCAAGATTGGGGAGATACGCAGTATTTT. Residues: CASSQDWGDTQYF. V and J are TRBV14 and TRBJ2-3; D is unresolved. This CDR3 is built from 13 residues. Per germline, CDR1 SGHDN and CDR2 FVKESK. V was shortened by 0 bases and J by 5 bases, with 6 bases between the two germline ends. The entire variable domain, with the rest obtained from reference TRBV14 and TRBJ2-3, is as follows: EAGVTQFPSHSVIEKGQTVTLRCDPISGHDNLYWYRRVMGKEIKFLLHFVKESKQDESGMPNNRFLAERTGGTYSTLKVQPAELEDSGVYFCASSQDWGDTQYFGPGTRLTVL.